This T cell receptor (beta chain) came from a study of regulatory T cells in long-lasting Graves disease. Building of the TCR beta libraries involved iRepertoire HTBI primers and Arm-PCR of CDR3 regions. TCRdb re-analysed the multiplex PCR reads in MiXCR, keeping a single row per CDR3 protein. The profile shows some 400,000 distinct CDR3 sequences, more than 12% of them singletons. Time point denoted: newly diagnosed GD, antithyroid drugs for less than 3 months. RNA isolated from PBMCs was used to make the TCR library. In its sample, this clonotype was seen a few times. These data were also reused for a study on T cells in Graves' hyperthyroidism and ophthalmopathy.

The sequencing here drew on peripheral blood mononuclear cells (PBMCs), taken at new diagnosis, from a patient treated with antithyroid drugs. The TCR sequence derives from a woman in her 30s with Graves disease.

CDR3 bases: TGCAGTGCTAAGAGTCTCGGACGCCGTTGGGAGACCCAGTACTTC. As protein: CSAKSLGRRWETQYF. The rearrangement uses TRBV20-1 and TRBJ2-5; D is ambiguous. Trimming removed 4 bases from V and 5 bases from J, with 20 bases in between. This CDR3 has 15 residues. The germline CDR1 and CDR2 sequences are DFQATT and SNEGSKA (reference sequence).